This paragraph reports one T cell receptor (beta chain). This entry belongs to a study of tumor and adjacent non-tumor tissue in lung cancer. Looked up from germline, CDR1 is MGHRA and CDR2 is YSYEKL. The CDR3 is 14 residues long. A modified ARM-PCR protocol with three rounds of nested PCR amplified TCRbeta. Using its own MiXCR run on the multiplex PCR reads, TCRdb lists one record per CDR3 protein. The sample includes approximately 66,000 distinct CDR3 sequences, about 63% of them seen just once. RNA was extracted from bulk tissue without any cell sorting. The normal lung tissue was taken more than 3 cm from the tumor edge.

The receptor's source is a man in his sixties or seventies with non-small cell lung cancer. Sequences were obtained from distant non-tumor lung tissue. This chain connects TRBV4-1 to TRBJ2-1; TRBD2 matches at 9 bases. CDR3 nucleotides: TGCGAAAGCAGCCACGGCGGGGGGGGCAATGAGCAGTTCTTC. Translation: CESSHGGGGNEQFF.